This T cell receptor (beta chain) originates from a study of T cells in Graves' hyperthyroidism and ophthalmopathy (dated by TCRdb to the late 2010s). Describing the broader study: Peripheral blood samples were taken at initial diagnosis, before any treatment was given. A discovery cohort of about a hundred patients, about 44 with Graves' ophthalmopathy and approximately 55 with stable Graves' hyperthyroidism, was used to find distinguishing TCR V-J signatures. Prospective prediction of ophthalmopathy was tested in an independent validation cohort of approximately 19 hyperthyroidism patients and 17 patients who later progressed to ophthalmopathy. The study also compared thyroid tissue and blood T-cell repertoires from a handful of Graves' hyperthyroidism patients. TCR Vbeta CDR3 sequencing of 120 to 150 peripheral blood samples (over 40 ophthalmopathy, roughly 72 hyperthyroidism and approximately 17 progressor patients) is reported in the paper. After sampling, hyperthyroidism patients received methimazole starting at 30 mg daily, and ophthalmopathy patients received high-dose intravenous methylprednisolone. The 100 or so discovery patients were randomly divided into training and test sets at a 7:3 ratio. Here is what the overall study found, with its caveats: No statistical method was used to set the sample size in advance, and investigators knew the group allocation. Most expanded thyroid clonotypes (frequency above 0.001) were also found in blood, which suggests that blood repertoires may mirror thyroid immune responses. In validation, the model predicted progression to ophthalmopathy a median of about 6.5 months before onset, with approximately 71% sensitivity and 72.22% specificity. In cross-validation, a model built on a 13 V-J signature told ophthalmopathy apart from stable hyperthyroidism with 87.88% sensitivity and roughly 82% specificity, and in testing the same model reached 80%/75%.

Amplification of TCR beta CDR3 regions was carried out from RNA transcripts. The first round of RT-PCR for the TCR CDR3 was performed with the HTBI primer set and the Qiagen OneStep RT-PCR kit. A second multiplex PCR round built the libraries, followed by size selection and purification. Paired-end sequencing of the libraries was performed with 100 bp reads on an Illumina HiSeq2000. The study's processing was this. SOAPnuke was used to process the raw data, with reads discarded if the reads contained adapters or uncalled bases, had a mean Phred below 15, or lacked an exact constant-primer or identifier match. COPE v1.2.5 was used to merge the high-quality paired reads, and each unique nucleotide sequence was defined as a clonotype. MiTCR v1.1 was used to align clonotypes to the IMGT TRBV, TRBD and TRBJ reference segments. The analysis was restricted to V-J combinations with a frequency above 0.0001, which together covered 99.2% of the repertoires. The TCS score was defined as the ratio of F50 (clonal expansion) to E x V (chaos), calculated using BLOSUM62-based TCRdist between CDR3 peptides within each V-J. Welch's t-statistics and random forest reduced around 550 V-J features to roughly 13, which were used in a naive Bayes classifier (R e1071). Using fastp at Q25 and MiXCR, TCRdb reprocessed the public reads and kept productive beta chains. Each CDR3 protein gets just one entry, which takes the most common genes and DNA from the rows behind it. TCRdb assigned the V and J calls; the authors' analysis was not used. The sample has more than 500,000 distinct CDR3 sequences on record, 15% to 20% of them singletons. Together, the top ten hold roughly 29% of the sample.

Ophthalmopathy patients had moderately to severely active disease, with a Clinical Activity Score of 3 or more, a NOSPECS grade of 4 or more, and a disease duration of less than 3 months. The study excluded patients with uncontrolled infections, other autoimmune diseases, pregnancy or lactation. Clinical symptoms, serum thyroxine and TRAb, thyroid ultrasound, and orbital computed tomography formed the basis for the diagnoses. PBMCs were isolated from roughly 10 ml of fresh peripheral blood by Ficoll-Paque density gradient centrifugation. Total RNA was extracted with Trizol reagent, and quality was checked on an Agilent 2100 Bioanalyzer. Points on this clonotype: Its antigen is not yet known. Base-call qualities are not available, and no considerably larger clone is one nucleotide away.

Material for sequencing was blood. The source of this sequence is a woman aged 25-40 years with Graves' ophthalmopathy.

The CDR3 reads CASSGPGQPYNEQFF. The nucleotides read TGTGCCAGCAGTGGACCGGGACAGCCTTACAATGAGCAGTTCTTC. The rearrangement combines TRBV25-1 with TRBJ2-1; 7 bases in the middle match TRBD1. The CDR1 and CDR2 encoded by the germline V gene are MGHDK and SYGVNS. Trimming accounts for 4 bases at V and 4 bases at J, while the number of junction bases matched to no gene is 7. The CDR3 has 15 amino acids, counting the end cysteine and phenylalanine. Of the read, only the CDR3 DNA is kept; its 45 bases are in frame from base 1.